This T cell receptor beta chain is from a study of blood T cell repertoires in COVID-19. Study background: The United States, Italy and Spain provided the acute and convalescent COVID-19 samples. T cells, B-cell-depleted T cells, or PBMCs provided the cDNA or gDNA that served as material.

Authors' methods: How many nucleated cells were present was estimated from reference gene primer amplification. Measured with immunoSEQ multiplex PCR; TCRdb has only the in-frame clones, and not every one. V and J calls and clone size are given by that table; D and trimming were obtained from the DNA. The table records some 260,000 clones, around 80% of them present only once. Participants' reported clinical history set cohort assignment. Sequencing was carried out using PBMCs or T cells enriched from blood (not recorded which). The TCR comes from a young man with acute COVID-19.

For the CDR3, the DNA is TGTGCCAGCAGTAAGGCGGGACAGGGAAGCGACTACACCTTC. Its protein product is CASSKAGQGSDYTF. The V gene is TRBV6-5, the J gene TRBJ1-2; 9 bases map to TRBD1. Germline CDR1 MNHEY, CDR2 SVGAGI. This CDR3 region has 14 residues. Losses at the gene ends were 5 bases for V and 10 bases for J; bases not matched to a gene: 11.